A single sample is the source of the 2 T cell receptor beta chains below, sequenced in a study. In TCRdb, the RT-PCR reads were re-called with MiXCR into one record per CDR3 protein. The repertoire has about 700,000 distinct CDR3 sequences, over 12% of them found once; the top ten carry 3.6%. Sequenced sample: memory CD4+ T cells from blood. All receptors derive from a female donor in good health, serving as a healthy control.

This clonotype has a count of ten or more. The rearrangement links TRBV29-1 to TRBJ2-3; D is uncertain. Germline CDR1 SQVTM, CDR2 ANQGSEA. V gave up 3 bases and J gave up 0 bases, with 10 bases separating them. This CDR3 contains 14 residues. The CDR3 nucleotides read TGCAGCGTTGATGCGGAATTCAGCACAGATACGCAGTATTTT. It specifies CSVDAEFSTDTQYF.

The rearrangement uses TRBV6-6 and TRBJ2-7; D gene unclear. This CDR3 has 14 residues. Germline CDR1 is MNHNY and CDR2 is SVGAGI (reference sequence). V was pared by 2 bases and J by 4 bases, with 12 bases between. This CDR3 reads CASSYGVRSYEQYF. The CDR3 nucleotides read TGTGCCAGCAGTTACGGAGTGCGGTCTTACGAGCAGTACTTC.